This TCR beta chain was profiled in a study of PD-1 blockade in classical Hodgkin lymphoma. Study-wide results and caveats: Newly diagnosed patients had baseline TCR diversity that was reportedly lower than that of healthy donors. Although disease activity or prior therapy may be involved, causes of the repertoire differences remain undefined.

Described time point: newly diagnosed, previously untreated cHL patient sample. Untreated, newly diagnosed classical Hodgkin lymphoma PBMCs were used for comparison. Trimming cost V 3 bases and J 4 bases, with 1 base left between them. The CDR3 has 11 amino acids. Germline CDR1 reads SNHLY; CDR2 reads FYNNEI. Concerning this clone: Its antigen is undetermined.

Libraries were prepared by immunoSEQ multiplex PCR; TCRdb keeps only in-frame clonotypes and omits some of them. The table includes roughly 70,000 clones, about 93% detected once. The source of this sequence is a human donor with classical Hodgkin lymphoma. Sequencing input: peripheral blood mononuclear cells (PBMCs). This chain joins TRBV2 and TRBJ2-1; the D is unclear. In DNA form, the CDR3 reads TGTGCCAGCAGTGATTACAATGAGCAGTTCTTC. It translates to CASSDYNEQFF.